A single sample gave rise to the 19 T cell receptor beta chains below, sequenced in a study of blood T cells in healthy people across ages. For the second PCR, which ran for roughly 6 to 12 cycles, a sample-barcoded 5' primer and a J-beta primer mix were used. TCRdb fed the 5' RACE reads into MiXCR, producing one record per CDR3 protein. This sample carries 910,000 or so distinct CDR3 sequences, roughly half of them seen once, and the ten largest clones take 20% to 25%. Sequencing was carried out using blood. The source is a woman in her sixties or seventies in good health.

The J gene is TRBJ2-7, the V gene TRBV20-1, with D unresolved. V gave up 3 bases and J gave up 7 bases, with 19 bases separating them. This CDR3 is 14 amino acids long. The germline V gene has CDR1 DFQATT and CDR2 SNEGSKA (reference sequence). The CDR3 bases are TGCAGTGCTAGCCCTCGCGACTTCGCGCGAGAGCAGTACTTC. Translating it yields CSASPRDFAREQYF.

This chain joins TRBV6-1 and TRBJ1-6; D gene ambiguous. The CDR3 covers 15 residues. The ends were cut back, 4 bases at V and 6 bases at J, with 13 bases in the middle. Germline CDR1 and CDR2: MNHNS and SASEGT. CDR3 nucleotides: TGTGCCAGCAGTGGGACGGCAGGACCTAATTCACCCCTCCACTTT. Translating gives CASSGTAGPNSPLHF.

In DNA, the CDR3 is TGTGCCAGCAGCCAAGAGGGCTCCGGGCAGTACTTC. Its translation: CASSQEGSGQYF. V gene TRBV4-2 combines with J gene TRBJ2-7, with unresolved D. Germline V gene data show CDR1 as LGHNA and CDR2 as YNFKEQ. V was trimmed by 0 bases and J by 9 bases, leaving 9 bases between them. This CDR3 comprises 12 residues.

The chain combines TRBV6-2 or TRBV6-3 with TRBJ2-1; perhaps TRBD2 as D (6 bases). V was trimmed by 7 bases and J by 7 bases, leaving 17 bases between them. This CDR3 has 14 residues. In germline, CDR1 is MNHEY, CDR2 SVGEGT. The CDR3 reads CASTQGDFPNEQFF. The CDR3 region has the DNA TGTGCCAGCACTCAAGGGGACTTCCCTAATGAGCAGTTCTTC.

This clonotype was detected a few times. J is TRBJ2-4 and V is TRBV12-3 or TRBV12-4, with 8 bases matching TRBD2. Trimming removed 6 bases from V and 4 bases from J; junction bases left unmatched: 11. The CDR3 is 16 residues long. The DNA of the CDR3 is TGTGCCAGCAGACTAGCGGCGCGGAAAATTAAAAACATTCAGTACTTC. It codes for CASRLAARKIKNIQYF.

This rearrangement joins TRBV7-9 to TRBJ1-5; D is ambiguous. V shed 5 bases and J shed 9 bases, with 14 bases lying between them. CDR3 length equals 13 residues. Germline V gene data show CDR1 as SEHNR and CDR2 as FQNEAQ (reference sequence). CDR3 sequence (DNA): TGTGCCAGCAGCGTAGACCCCTCTTGGCCCCAGCATTTT. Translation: CASSVDPSWPQHF.

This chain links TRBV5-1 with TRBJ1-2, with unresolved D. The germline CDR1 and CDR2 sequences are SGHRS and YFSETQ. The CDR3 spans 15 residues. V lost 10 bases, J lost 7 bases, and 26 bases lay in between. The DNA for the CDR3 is TGCGCCCGCCAAAGTCAACGGGAGCATTTGAGTGGCTACACCTTC. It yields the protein CARQSQREHLSGYTF.

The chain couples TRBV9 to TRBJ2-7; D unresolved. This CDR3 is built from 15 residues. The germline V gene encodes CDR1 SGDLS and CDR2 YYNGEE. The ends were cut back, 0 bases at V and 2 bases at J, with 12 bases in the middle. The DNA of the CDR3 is TGTGCCAGCAGCGTAGGGGCCCACCATACCTACGAGCAGTACTTC. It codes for CASSVGAHHTYEQYF. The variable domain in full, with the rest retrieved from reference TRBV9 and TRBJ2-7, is DSGVTQTPKHLITATGQRVTLRCSPRSGDLSVYWYQQSLDQGLQFLIQYYNGEERAKGNILERFSAQQFPDLHSELNLSSLELGDSALYFCASSVGAHHTYEQYFGPGTRLTVT.

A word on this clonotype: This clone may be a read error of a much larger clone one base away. The CDR3 loop reads CSANGETDSSPLHF. The CDR3 coding sequence is TGCAGTGCTAATGGGGAGACAGATAGTTCACCCCTCCACTTT. This chain links TRBV20-1 with TRBJ1-6, with TRBD1 as a possible D gene (5 bases). This CDR3 contains 14 residues. V was cut by 4 bases and J by 9 bases, with 16 bases left in between. Germline CDR1 is DFQATT and CDR2 is SNEGSKA (reference sequence).

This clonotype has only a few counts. Here the CDR3 reads CARRPGYSGSDYEQYF. The DNA for the CDR3 is TGTGCCAGGCGACCTGGATATAGCGGGAGCGACTACGAGCAGTACTTC. This sequence joins TRBV21-1 and TRBJ2-7; whether TRBD2, the table's D call, matches the DNA was not checked. TRBV21-1 is marked as a pseudogene. This CDR3 is built from 16 residues.

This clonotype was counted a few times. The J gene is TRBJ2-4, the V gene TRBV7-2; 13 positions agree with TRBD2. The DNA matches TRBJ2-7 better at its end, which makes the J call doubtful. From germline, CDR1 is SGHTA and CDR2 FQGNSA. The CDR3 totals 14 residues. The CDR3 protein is CASSATSGRNEQYF. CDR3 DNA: TGTGCCAGCAGCGCGACTAGCGGGAGGAACGAGCAGTACTTC.

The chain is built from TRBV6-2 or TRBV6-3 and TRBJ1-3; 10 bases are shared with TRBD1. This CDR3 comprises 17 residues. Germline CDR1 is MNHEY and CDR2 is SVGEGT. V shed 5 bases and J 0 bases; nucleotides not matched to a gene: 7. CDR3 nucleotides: TGTGCCAGCAGTCCGGGACAGGGGCGCACCTCTGGAAACACCATATATTTT. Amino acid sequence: CASSPGQGRTSGNTIYF.

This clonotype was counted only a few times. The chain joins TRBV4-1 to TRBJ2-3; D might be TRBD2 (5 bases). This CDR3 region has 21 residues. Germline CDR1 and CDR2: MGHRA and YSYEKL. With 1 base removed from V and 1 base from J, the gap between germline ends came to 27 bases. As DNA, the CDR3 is TGCGCCAGCAGCCAAGTGTCAGCTAGCAGGAGTTTGGGTCGGGGCACAGATACGCAGTATTTT. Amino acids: CASSQVSASRSLGRGTDTQYF.

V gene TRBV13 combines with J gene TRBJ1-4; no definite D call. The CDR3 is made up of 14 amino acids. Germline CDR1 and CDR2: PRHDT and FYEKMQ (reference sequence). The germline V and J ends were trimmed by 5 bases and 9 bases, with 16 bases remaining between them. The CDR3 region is CASSRPAHSQKLFF. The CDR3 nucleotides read TGTGCCAGCAGCCGGCCGGCACACTCCCAAAAACTGTTTTTT.

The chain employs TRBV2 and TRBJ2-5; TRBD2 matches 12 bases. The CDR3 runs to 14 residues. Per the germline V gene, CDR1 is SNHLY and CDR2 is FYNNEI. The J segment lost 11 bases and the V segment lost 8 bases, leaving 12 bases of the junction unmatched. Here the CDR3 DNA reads TGTGCCAGCCGCCGCCTAGCGGGAGGGCCGACGCAGTACTTC. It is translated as CASRRLAGGPTQYF.

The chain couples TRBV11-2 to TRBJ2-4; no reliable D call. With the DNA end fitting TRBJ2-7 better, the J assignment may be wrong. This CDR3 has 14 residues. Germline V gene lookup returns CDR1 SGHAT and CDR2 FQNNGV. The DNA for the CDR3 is TGTGCCAGCAGCTTCTCCCTCAGTGGGGTCGAGCAGTACTTC. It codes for CASSFSLSGVEQYF.

Written as DNA, the CDR3 is TGTGCCAGCAGCCCGCGGCGCGGGATGGGAGAGACCCAGTACTTC. Amino acid sequence: CASSPRRGMGETQYF. The chain employs TRBV4-2 and TRBJ2-5, with D possibly matching TRBD2 (6 bases). The CDR3 spans 15 residues. Trimming left V 4 bases short and J 4 bases short, with 16 bases between. Germline-derived CDR1 and CDR2 are LGHNA and YNFKEQ.

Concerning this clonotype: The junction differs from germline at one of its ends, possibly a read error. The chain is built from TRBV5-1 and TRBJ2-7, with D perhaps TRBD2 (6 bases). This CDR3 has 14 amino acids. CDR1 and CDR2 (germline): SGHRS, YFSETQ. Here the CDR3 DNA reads TGTGCCAGCAGCTCGACAGCGGGCAGCTACGAGCAGTACTTC. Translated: CASSSTAGSYEQYF.

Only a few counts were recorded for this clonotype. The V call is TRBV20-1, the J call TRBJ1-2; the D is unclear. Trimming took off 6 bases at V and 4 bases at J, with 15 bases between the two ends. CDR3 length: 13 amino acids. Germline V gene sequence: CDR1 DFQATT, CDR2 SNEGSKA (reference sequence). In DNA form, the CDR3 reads TGCAGTGCCAAAATAGGGTTCATCTATGGCTACACCTTC. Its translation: CSAKIGFIYGYTF.